These 12 T cell receptor beta chains originate from one sample sequenced in a study of graft-versus-host responses after intestinal transplantation. The antigens for these receptors are not known. Repertoires were generated with immunoSEQ multiplex PCR, while TCRdb's copy carries only in-frame clones and drops some. The sample has about 120,000 clones; 95% are singletons. The sample was unstimulated CD8+ T cells sorted from spleen or lymph node cells, taken before intestinal transplant. Receptor source: a human donor who received an intestinal transplant.

J is TRBJ2-5 and V is TRBV19; D unresolved. Judging by the DNA end, TRBJ2-7 fits better; the J call may be wrong. This CDR3 has 15 amino acids. Germline loops: CDR1 LNHDA, CDR2 SQIVND (reference sequence). Here the CDR3 DNA reads TGTGCCAGTAGTTTAGTAGTAGCAGAAAACTACGAGCAGTACTTC. This translates into CASSLVVAENYEQYF.

The chain links TRBV27 to TRBJ2-5, with 7 bases matching TRBD2. The DNA end is more similar to TRBJ2-7, so the J call may be wrong. Germline CDR1 and CDR2: MNHEY and SMNVEV (reference sequence). The CDR3 sequence is 15 residues long. CDR3 region: CASSTAGSNFYEQYF. Written as DNA, the CDR3 is TGTGCCAGCAGCACAGCGGGGAGCAATTTCTACGAGCAGTACTTC.

The genes are TRBV27 and TRBJ1-1; D is unclear. Trimming removed 2 bases at V and 2 bases at J, with 6 bases between. The CDR3 length is 13 residues. Looked up from germline, CDR1 is MNHEY and CDR2 is SMNVEV (reference sequence). CDR3 DNA sequence: TGTGCCAGCAGTTTAAACGTTAACACTGAAGCTTTCTTT. Encoded protein: CASSLNVNTEAFF.

The chain links TRBV7-6 to TRBJ2-7; TRBD2 might be the D (6 bases). CDR1 and CDR2 from the germline V gene are SGHVS and FNYEAQ. Trimming shortened V by 0 bases and J by 4 bases, and 13 bases separated the two germline ends. This CDR3 comprises 15 residues. The CDR3: CASSLASGEEYEQYF. Here the CDR3 DNA reads TGTGCCAGCAGCTTAGCGTCGGGAGAAGAGTACGAGCAGTACTTC.

The chain carries TRBV4-1 and TRBJ2-5; D is possibly TRBD1 (6 bases). In germline, CDR1 is MGHRA, CDR2 YSYEKL. The germline V and J ends were trimmed by 3 bases and 2 bases, with 16 bases remaining between them. The CDR3 runs to 16 residues. The CDR3 loop reads CASSHTSGADQETQYF. CDR3 nucleotide sequence: TGCGCCAGCAGCCATACCTCAGGGGCGGATCAAGAGACCCAGTACTTC.

This chain links TRBV11-2 with TRBJ2-2; D gene ambiguous. CDR3 length: 12 amino acids. CDR1 SGHAT and CDR2 FQNNGV come from the germline V gene. V lost 6 bases, J lost 0 bases, and 2 bases lay in between. As DNA, the CDR3 is TGTGCCAGCAGGGCGAACACCGGGGAGCTGTTTTTT. Translated: CASRANTGELFF. The variable domain in full, completed from reference TRBV11-2 and TRBJ2-2, reads EAGVAQSPRYKIIEKRQSVAFWCNPISGHATLYWYQQILGQGPKLLIQFQNNGVVDDSQLPKDRFSAERLKGVDSTLKIQPAKLEDSAVYLCASRANTGELFFGEGSRLTVL.

The V call is TRBV28, the J call TRBJ1-4, with D unresolved. Trimming shortened V by 3 bases and J by 7 bases, and 12 bases separated the two germline ends. The germline CDR1 and CDR2 sequences are MDHEN and SYDVKM. The CDR3 contains 14 residues. CDR3 coding DNA: TGTGCCAGCAGTTTTCGTCTAGTGGGTGAAAAACTGTTTTTT. Protein: CASSFRLVGEKLFF.

This chain uses TRBV12-5 with TRBJ1-1; 11 bases are a match to TRBD1. This CDR3 contains 16 residues. V shed 4 bases, J shed 1 base, and the junction held 5 bases outside the gene matches. Germline lookup yields CDR1 LGHNT and CDR2 FRNRAP. The CDR3: CASGWTGGAGNTEAFF. As DNA, the CDR3 is TGTGCTAGTGGTTGGACAGGGGGCGCTGGGAACACTGAAGCTTTCTTT. Variable domain in full (rest from reference TRBV12-5 and TRBJ1-1): DARVTQTPRHKVTEMGQEVTMRCQPILGHNTVFWYRQTMMQGLELLAYFRNRAPLDDSGMPKDRFSAEMPDATLATLKIQPSEPRDSAVYFCASGWTGGAGNTEAFFGQGTRLTVV.

The chain has TRBV4-1 and TRBJ2-5; 8 nucleotides line up with TRBD2. Looked up from germline, CDR1 is MGHRA and CDR2 is YSYEKL. The junction had 8 bases not matched to a gene; V was cut back by 8 bases and J by 3 bases. This CDR3 spans 14 amino acids. The CDR3 region is CASSGGLAEETQYF. CDR3 DNA sequence: TGCGCCAGCTCGGGGGGGCTCGCGGAAGAGACCCAGTACTTC.

This chain connects TRBV27 to TRBJ1-2; tentative D call: TRBD1 (6 bases). Between the trimmed V and J ends, which lost 0 bases and 8 bases, there was a span of 16 bases. This CDR3 contains 15 residues. Germline V gene data show CDR1 as MNHEY and CDR2 as SMNVEV (reference sequence). CDR3 region: CASSLSITTGWGYTF. CDR3 in DNA: TGTGCCAGCAGTTTATCGATAACGACAGGATGGGGCTACACCTTC.

This chain joins TRBV6-1 and TRBJ2-7; 8 bases map to TRBD1. J was trimmed by 3 bases and V by 1 base; bases with no gene match: 5. The CDR3 runs to 15 residues. CDR1 and CDR2 (germline): MNHNS, SASEGT. In DNA, the CDR3 is TGTGCCAGCAGTGAAGGGGGCGGGACAGGCTACGAGCAGTACTTC. Translating gives CASSEGGGTGYEQYF.

The chain has TRBV27 and TRBJ2-5, with 9 bases lining up with TRBD2. CDR3 length equals 14 residues. The junction had 4 bases not matched to a gene; V was cut back by 3 bases and J by 5 bases. The germline gives CDR1 MNHEY, CDR2 SMNVEV (reference sequence). The CDR3 here is CASSFGAGGETQYF. In DNA form, the CDR3 reads TGTGCCAGCAGTTTCGGCGCGGGAGGGGAGACCCAGTACTTC.